This note documents a single TCR beta chain sequence. At one of its ends the junction is not consistent with the germline gene, which may arise from a read error. This entry is derived from a study of blood T cells in healthy people across ages. Alongside a J-beta primer mix, a sample-barcoded 5' primer served in a second PCR lasting roughly 7 to 12 cycles. All samples yielded 2.5 million or more CDR3-containing paired-end reads. TCRdb re-analysed the 5' RACE reads in MiXCR, keeping a single row per CDR3 protein. Counted here are roughly 1.5 million distinct CDR3 sequences, under 55% occurring once; the ten biggest clones make up about 4%. The sample consisted of blood. The receptor comes from a woman younger than 35 in good health.

This chain's CDR3 is CASSQAGRSGYTF. The CDR3 region has the DNA TGCGCCAGTAGCCAAGCAGGGAGAAGTGGCTACACCTTC. V is TRBV4-1 and J is TRBJ1-2; tentative D call: TRBD1 (5 bases). The length of the CDR3 is 13 residues. In germline, CDR1 is MGHRA, CDR2 YSYEKL.